These 8 T cell receptor beta chains share one sample of origin, sequenced in a study of T cell responses to AZD1222 COVID-19 vaccine (dated by TCRdb to the early 2020s). According to the study, the label for this sample's time point signals: about 28 days (+/-7) after the second vaccine dose. To prepare the library, the immunoSEQ multiplex PCR assay was applied. TCRdb limited this immuneACCESS table to in-frame rearrangements with V and J called. A share of clones is missing; checked studies link under half to unresolved V genes, and the rest is unexplained. The table for this sample lists roughly 100,000 clones; more than 75% of them were counted only once. The biggest ten clones account for roughly 10% of the sample. Sequencing used peripheral blood, obtained 28 days after the second AZD1222 dose. The receptors here all came from an adult who received the AZD1222 COVID-19 vaccine.

The chain is built from TRBV7-3 and TRBJ2-5; TRBD1 matches at 7 bases. The junction had 1 base not matched to a gene; V was cut back by 5 bases and J by 1 base. The germline V gene has CDR1 SGHTA and CDR2 FQGTGA. The CDR3 has 13 amino acids. The CDR3 is CASSRTGQETQYF. Here the CDR3 DNA reads TGTGCCAGCAGCCGGACAGGCCAAGAGACCCAGTACTTC.

This chain connects TRBV5-1 to TRBJ1-4, with D unresolved. Germline V gives CDR1 SGHRS, CDR2 YFSETQ. This CDR3 contains 14 residues. Trimming stripped 4 bases from V and 0 bases from J, with 7 bases between. In DNA, the CDR3 is TGCGCCAGCAGCCGGACGACAACTAATGAAAAACTGTTTTTT. Translation gives CASSRTTTNEKLFF.

The CDR3 sequence: CATSRRLNEKLFF. The CDR3, as DNA: TGTGCCACCAGCAGACGGCTTAATGAAAAACTGTTTTTT. The V and J genes are TRBV15 and TRBJ1-4; D is ambiguous. The V gene's germline CDR1 is LNHNV and CDR2 YYDKDF (reference sequence). CDR3 size: 13 residues. V was shortened by 2 bases and J by 4 bases, with 5 bases between the two germline ends.

This clone came up once. An end of the junction does not agree with germline; a read error may underlie this. Other DNA sequences in this specimen translate into the identical CDR3. V and J are TRBV2 and TRBJ2-4, with TRBD2 matching 8 bases. Germline V gene data show CDR1 as SNHLY and CDR2 as FYNNEI. CDR3 length: 16 residues. CDR3 in amino acids: CASSAPGGVAKNIQYF. Written as DNA, the CDR3 is TGCGCCAGCAGTGCACCCGGGGGGGTAGCCAAAAACATTCAGTACTTC.

This chain links TRBV24-1 with TRBJ2-7; 9 bases map to TRBD1. Germline-derived CDR1 and CDR2 are KGHDR and SFDVKD. This CDR3 contains 13 residues. The junction had 4 bases not matched to a gene; V was cut back by 6 bases and J by 5 bases. This chain's CDR3 is CATSSTGGHEQYF. The CDR3, as DNA: TGTGCCACCAGTTCTACAGGGGGCCACGAGCAGTACTTC.

The V gene is TRBV7-9, the J gene TRBJ2-7; D might be TRBD2 (5 bases). V lost 2 bases, J lost 2 bases, and 7 bases lay in between. CDR1 and CDR2 (germline): SEHNR, FQNEAQ (reference sequence). CDR3 size: 13 residues. This CDR3 is CASSLSAAYEQYF. As DNA, the CDR3 is TGTGCCAGCAGCTTATCAGCGGCCTACGAGCAGTACTTC.

The rearrangement joins TRBV27 to TRBJ2-7; D gene uncertain. Trimming cost V 11 bases and J 5 bases, with 16 bases left between them. CDR3 length: 12 residues. CDR1 and CDR2 from the germline V gene are MNHEY and SMNVEV (reference sequence). The CDR3 DNA is TGTGCCGTCGGACCGAGCCCGAACGAGCAGTACTTC. As protein: CAVGPSPNEQYF.

The chain recombines TRBV28 with TRBJ1-1, with D tentatively TRBD1 (5 bases). V was clipped by 6 bases and J by 0 bases, with 11 bases between them. The CDR3 totals 14 residues. Germline V gives CDR1 MDHEN, CDR2 SYDVKM. The CDR3 loop reads CASRPGPLNTEAFF. The CDR3 region has the DNA TGTGCCAGCAGACCGGGACCTCTGAACACTGAAGCTTTCTTT. Full variable domain (remainder filled in from reference TRBV28 and TRBJ1-1): DVKVTQSSRYLVKRTGEKVFLECVQDMDHENMFWYRQDPGLGLRLIYFSYDVKMKEKGDIPEGYSVSREKKERFSLILESASTNQTSMYLCASRPGPLNTEAFFGQGTRLTVV.